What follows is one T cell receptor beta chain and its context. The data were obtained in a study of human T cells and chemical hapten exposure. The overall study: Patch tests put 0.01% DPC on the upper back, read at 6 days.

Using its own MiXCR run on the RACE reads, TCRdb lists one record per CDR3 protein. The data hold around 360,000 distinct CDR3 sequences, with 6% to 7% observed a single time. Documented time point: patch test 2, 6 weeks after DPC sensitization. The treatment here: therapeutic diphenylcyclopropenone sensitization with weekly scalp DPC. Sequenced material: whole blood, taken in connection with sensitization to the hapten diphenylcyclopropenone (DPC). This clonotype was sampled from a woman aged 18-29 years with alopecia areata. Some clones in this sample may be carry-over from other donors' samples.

CDR3 in amino acids: CASNLPSFGATRHEQYF. The CDR3 DNA is TGTGCCAGCAACTTACCATCGTTCGGGGCTACGAGACACGAGCAGTACTTC. The chain joins TRBV6-2 or TRBV6-3 to TRBJ2-7; D could derive from TRBD1 or TRBD2 (5 bases each). The CDR3 runs to 17 residues. V was clipped by 7 bases and J by 5 bases, with 27 bases between them. Germline values: CDR1 MNHEY, CDR2 SVGEGT.